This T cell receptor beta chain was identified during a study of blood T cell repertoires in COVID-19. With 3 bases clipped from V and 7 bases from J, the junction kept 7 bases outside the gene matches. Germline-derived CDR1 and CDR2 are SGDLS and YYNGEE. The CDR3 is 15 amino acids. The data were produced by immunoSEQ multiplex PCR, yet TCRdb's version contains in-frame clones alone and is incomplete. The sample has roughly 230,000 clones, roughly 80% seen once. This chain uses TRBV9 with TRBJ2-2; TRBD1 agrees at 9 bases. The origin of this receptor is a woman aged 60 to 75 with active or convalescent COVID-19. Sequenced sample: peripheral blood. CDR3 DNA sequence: TGTGCCAGCAGCGACTACAGGGGGCTGAGCGGGGAGCTGTTTTTT. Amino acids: CASSDYRGLSGELFF.